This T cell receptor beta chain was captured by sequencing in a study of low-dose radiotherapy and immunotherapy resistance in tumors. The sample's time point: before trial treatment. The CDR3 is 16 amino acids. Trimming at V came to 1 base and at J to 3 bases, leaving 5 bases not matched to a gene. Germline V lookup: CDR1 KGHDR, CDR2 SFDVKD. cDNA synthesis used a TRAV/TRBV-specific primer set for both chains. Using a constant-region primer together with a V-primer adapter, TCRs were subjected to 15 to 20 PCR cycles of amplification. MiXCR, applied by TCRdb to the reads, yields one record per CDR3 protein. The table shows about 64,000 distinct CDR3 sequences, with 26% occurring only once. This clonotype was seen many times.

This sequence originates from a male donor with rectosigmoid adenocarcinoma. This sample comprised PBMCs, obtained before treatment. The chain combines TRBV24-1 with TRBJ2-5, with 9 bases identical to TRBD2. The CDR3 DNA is TGTGCCACCAGTGATTTCCCCTCTAGCGGGAAAGAGACCCAGTACTTC. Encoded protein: CATSDFPSSGKETQYF.